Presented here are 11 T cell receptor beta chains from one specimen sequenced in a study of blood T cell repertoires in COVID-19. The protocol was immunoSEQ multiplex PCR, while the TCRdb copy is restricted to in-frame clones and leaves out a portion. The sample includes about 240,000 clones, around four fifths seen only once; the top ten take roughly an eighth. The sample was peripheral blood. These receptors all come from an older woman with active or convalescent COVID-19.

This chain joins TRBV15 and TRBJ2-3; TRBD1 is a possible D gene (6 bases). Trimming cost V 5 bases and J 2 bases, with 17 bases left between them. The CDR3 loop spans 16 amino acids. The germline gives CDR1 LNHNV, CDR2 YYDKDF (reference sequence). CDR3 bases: TGTGCCACCAGCCCAAGGGGGAAGGAGCTCACAGATACGCAGTATTTT. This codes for CATSPRGKELTDTQYF.

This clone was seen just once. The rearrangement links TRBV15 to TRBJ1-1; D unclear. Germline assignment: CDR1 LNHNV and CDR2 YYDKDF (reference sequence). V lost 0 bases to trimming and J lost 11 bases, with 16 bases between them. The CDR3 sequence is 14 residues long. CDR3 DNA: TGTGCCACCAGCAGAGATATAGGAGGGCATCGCGCTTTCTTT. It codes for CATSRDIGGHRAFF.

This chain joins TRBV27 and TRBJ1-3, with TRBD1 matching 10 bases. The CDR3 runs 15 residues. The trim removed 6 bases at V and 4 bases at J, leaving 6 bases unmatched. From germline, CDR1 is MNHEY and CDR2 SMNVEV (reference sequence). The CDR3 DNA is TGTGCCAGCAGCCGGGACAGGGGAGCAGGAAACACCATATATTTT. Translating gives CASSRDRGAGNTIYF.

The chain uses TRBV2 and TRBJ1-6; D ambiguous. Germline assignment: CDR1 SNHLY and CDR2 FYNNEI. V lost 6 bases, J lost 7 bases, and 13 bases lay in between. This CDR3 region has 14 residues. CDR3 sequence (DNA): TGTGCCAGCAGGGCTTCTTCGGGGAATTCACCCCTCCACTTT. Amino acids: CASRASSGNSPLHF.

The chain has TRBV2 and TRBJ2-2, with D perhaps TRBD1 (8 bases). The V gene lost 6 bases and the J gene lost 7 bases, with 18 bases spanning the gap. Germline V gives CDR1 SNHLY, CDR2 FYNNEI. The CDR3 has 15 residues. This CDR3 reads CASRPDRGGGGELFF. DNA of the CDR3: TGTGCCAGCAGACCCGACAGGGGAGGGGGCGGGGAGCTGTTTTTT. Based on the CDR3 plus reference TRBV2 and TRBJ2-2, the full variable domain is EPEVTQTPSHQVTQMGQEVILRCVPISNHLYFYWYRQILGQKVEFLVSFYNNEISEKSEIFDDQFSVERPDGSNFTLKIRSTKLEDSAMYFCASRPDRGGGGELFFGEGSRLTVL.

The CDR3 nucleotides read TGTGCCAGCAGCTTCACTAGCGGATCTCGAGATGAGCAGTTCTTC. It specifies CASSFTSGSRDEQFF. The genes are TRBV7-3 and TRBJ2-1; 8 bases line up with TRBD2. Germline-derived CDR1 and CDR2 are SGHTA and FQGTGA. V lost 3 bases to trimming and J lost 8 bases; unmatched junction nucleotides: 9. This CDR3 comprises 15 residues. The full variable domain, with the rest looked up from reference TRBV7-3 and TRBJ2-1, is GAGVSQTPSNKVTEKGKYVELRCDPISGHTALYWYRQSLGQGPEFLIYFQGTGAADDSGLPNDRFFAVRPEGSVSTLKIQRTERGDSAVYLCASSFTSGSRDEQFFGPGTRLTVL.

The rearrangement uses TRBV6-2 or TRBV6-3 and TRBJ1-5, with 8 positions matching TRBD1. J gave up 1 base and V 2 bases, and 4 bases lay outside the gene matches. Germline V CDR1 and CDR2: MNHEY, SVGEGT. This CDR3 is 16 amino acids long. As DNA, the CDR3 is TGTGCCAGCAGTTACCGTCAGGGGGCAAGCAATCAGCCCCAGCATTTT. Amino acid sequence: CASSYRQGASNQPQHF.

The CDR3 protein is CASSQAPRTKQFF. As DNA, the CDR3 is TGTGCCAGCAGCCAAGCCCCTCGGACAAAGCAGTTCTTC. The chain employs TRBV14 and TRBJ2-1; D perhaps matches TRBD1 (5 bases). The CDR3 is 13 amino acids. Germline CDR1 and CDR2: SGHDN and FVKESK. V was clipped by 1 base and J by 11 bases, with 12 bases between them.

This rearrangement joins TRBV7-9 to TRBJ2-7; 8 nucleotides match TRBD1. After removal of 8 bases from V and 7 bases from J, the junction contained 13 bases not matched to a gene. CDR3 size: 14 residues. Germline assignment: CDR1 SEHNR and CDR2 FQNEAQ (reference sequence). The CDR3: CASSIGTGGGEQYF. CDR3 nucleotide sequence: TGTGCCAGCTCCATAGGGACAGGAGGAGGGGAGCAGTACTTC.

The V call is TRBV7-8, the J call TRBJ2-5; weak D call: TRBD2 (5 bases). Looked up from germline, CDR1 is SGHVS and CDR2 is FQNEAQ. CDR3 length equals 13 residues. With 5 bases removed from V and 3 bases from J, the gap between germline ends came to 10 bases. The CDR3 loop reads CASSRLREETQYF. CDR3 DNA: TGTGCCAGCAGCCGACTACGGGAAGAGACCCAGTACTTC.

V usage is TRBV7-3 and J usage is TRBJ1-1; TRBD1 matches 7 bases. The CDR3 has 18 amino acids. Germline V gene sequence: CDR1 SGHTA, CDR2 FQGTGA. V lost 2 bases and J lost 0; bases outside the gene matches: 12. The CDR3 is CASSLYPIGQVMNTEAFF. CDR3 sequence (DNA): TGTGCCAGCAGCTTATATCCCATAGGACAGGTGATGAACACTGAAGCTTTCTTT.